This T cell receptor beta chain was profiled in a study of beta chain features in type 1 diabetes. Background on the study: All samples together contributed 100 million to 120 million sorted cells for examination.

All of the isolated RNA was reverse transcribed, so expressed TCRB transcripts were sequenced. Sequencing used immunoSEQ multiplex PCR; TCRdb keeps in-frame clones, though not all of them. This sample has 240,000 or so clones, with about 71% found just once. This CDR3 contains 11 residues. CDR1 and CDR2 (germline): SQVTM, ANQGSEA. The germline V and J ends were trimmed by 3 bases and 5 bases, with 6 bases remaining between them. Only one heparinised blood draw was taken per donor, and its volume averaged about 120 mL. The receptor was derived from a man aged 25 to 45 in good health. Sequenced material: naive CD4+ T cells from blood. The J gene is TRBJ2-3, the V gene TRBV29-1; either TRBD1 or TRBD2 may fit D (5 bases each). CDR3 in DNA: TGCAGCGTTGAGGGGGAAGATACGCAGTATTTT. It codes for CSVEGEDTQYF.